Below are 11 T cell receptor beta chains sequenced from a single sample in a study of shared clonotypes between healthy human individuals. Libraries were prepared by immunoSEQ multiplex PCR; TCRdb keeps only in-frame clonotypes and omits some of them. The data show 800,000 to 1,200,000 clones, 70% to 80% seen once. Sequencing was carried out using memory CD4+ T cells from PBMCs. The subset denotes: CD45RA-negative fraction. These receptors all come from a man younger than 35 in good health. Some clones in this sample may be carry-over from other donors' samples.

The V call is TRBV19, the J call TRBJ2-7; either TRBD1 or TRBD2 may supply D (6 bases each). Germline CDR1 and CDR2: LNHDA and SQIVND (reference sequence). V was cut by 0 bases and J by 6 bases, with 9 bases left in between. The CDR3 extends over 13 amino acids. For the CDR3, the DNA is TGTGCCAGTAGTATAGATCCGGGGGCCGAGCAGTACTTC. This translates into CASSIDPGAEQYF.

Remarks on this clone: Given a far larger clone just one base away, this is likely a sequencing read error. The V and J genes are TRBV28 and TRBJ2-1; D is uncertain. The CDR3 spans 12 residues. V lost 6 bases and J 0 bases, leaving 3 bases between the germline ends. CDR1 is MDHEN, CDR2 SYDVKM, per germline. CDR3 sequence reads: CASRSSYNEQFF. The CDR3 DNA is TGTGCCAGCAGGAGCTCCTACAATGAGCAGTTCTTC.

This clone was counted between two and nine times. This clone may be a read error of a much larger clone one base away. In DNA form, the CDR3 reads TGTGCCAGCAGCCGGGACAGAGATCAGCCCCAGCATTTT. Translated, it gives CASSRDRDQPQHF. This chain links TRBV5-4 with TRBJ1-5, with 7 bases lining up with TRBD1. In germline, CDR1 is SGHNT, CDR2 YYREEE (reference sequence). This CDR3 has 13 residues. V lost 4 bases, J lost 5 bases, and 3 bases stayed unmatched.

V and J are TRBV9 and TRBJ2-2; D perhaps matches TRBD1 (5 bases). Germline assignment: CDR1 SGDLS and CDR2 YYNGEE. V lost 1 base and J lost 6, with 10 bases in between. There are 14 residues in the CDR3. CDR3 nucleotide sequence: TGTGCCAGCAGCGTACGGACATCTGCCGGGGAGCTGTTTTTT. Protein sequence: CASSVRTSAGELFF.

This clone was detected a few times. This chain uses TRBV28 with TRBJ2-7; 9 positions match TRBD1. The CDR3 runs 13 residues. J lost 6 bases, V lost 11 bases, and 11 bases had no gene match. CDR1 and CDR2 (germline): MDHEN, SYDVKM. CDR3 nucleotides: TGTGCCGGCGGGACAGGGAAGGTAGGCGAGCAGTACTTC. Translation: CAGGTGKVGEQYF.

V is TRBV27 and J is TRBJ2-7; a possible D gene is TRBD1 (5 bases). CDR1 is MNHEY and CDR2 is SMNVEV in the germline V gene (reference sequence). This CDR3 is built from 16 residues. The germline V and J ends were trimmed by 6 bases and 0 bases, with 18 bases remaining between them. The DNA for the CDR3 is TGTGCCAGCAGCGACACAGGTACCGGAAGCTCCTACGAGCAGTACTTC. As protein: CASSDTGTGSSYEQYF.

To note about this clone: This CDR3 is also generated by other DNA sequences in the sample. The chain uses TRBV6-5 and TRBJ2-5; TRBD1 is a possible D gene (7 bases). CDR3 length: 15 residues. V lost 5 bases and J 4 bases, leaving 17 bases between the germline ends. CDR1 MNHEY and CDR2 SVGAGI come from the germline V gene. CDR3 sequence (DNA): TGTGCCAGCAGTCCCCCGGGGCAGGGGGGAGAGACCCAGTACTTC. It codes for CASSPPGQGGETQYF.

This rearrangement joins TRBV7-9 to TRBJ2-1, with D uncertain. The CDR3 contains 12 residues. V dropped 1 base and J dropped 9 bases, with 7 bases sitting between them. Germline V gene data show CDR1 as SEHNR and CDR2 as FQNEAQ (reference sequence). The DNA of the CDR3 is TGTGCCAGCAGCTTAGAATGGAGTGAGCAGTTCTTC. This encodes CASSLEWSEQFF.

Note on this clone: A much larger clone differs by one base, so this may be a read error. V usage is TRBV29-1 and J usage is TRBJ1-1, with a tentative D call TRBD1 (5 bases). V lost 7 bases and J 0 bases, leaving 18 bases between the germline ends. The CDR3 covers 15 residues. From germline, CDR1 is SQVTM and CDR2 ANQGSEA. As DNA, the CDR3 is TGCAGCGCCGCAGGGAGGTGGGGAATGAACACTGAAGCTTTCTTT. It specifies CSAAGRWGMNTEAFF.

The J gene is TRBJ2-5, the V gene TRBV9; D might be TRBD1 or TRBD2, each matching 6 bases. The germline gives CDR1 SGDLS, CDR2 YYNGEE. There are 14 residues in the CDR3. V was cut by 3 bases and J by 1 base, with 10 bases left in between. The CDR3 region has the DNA TGTGCCAGCAGCGCGGGGGCAGTCCAAGAGACCCAGTACTTC. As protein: CASSAGAVQETQYF.

CDR3 region: CASSLPQGATGELFF. CDR3 DNA sequence: TGTGCCAGCAGCTTGCCCCAGGGGGCCACCGGGGAGCTGTTTTTT. The rearrangement uses TRBV7-2 and TRBJ2-2; 8 bases line up with TRBD1. The CDR3 is 15 residues long. Germline CDR1 reads SGHTA; CDR2 reads FQGNSA. Trimming cost V 3 bases and J 4 bases; bases outside gene matches: 4. Looking up the rest from reference TRBV7-2 and TRBJ2-2 gives the full variable domain: GAGVSQSPSNKVTEKGKDVELRCDPISGHTALYWYRQSLGQGLEFLIYFQGNSAPDKSGLPSDRFSAERTGGSVSTLTIQRTQQEDSAVYLCASSLPQGATGELFFGEGSRLTVL.